Each of the 27 T cell receptor beta chains below was sequenced from the same sample in a study of blood T cell repertoires in COVID-19. The repertoire was sequenced with immunoSEQ multiplex PCR; TCRdb's copy has only in-frame clones and lacks some. The sample holds roughly 62,000 clones, 80% to 85% seen once. Sequenced material: peripheral blood. All receptors come from a man older than 75 with COVID-19, enrolled during active disease.

This sequence joins TRBV15 and TRBJ2-7; TRBD2 aligns across 7 bases. Trimming took 3 bases from V and 4 from J; bases not matched to a gene: 9. This CDR3 region has 15 residues. Per the germline V gene, CDR1 is LNHNV and CDR2 is YYDKDF (reference sequence). The CDR3 DNA follows: TGTGCCACCAGCAGCCTGGCCAGCGGGGCATACGAGCAGTACTTC. Encoded protein: CATSSLASGAYEQYF.

J is TRBJ2-7 and V is TRBV30, with 7 positions matching TRBD2. This CDR3 has 12 residues. The germline CDR1 and CDR2 sequences are GTSNPN and SVGIG (reference sequence). Germline trimming cut 2 bases from V and 6 bases from J; bases unmatched to any gene: 4. The DNA of the CDR3 is TGTGCCTGGAGTTCGTGGGGGGGCGAGCAGTACGTC. Encoded protein: CAWSSWGGEQYV.

The chain is built from TRBV6-2 or TRBV6-3 and TRBJ1-5; D is uncertain. Trimming removed 0 bases from V and 6 bases from J, with 12 bases in between. Germline V gene lookup returns CDR1 MNHEY and CDR2 SVGEGT. The CDR3 has 15 amino acids. The CDR3 protein is CASSYSRRDLQPQHF. The CDR3 coding sequence is TGTGCCAGCAGTTACTCAAGGAGGGATCTTCAGCCCCAGCATTTT.

The gene calls are TRBV6-6 and TRBJ1-1; D is possibly TRBD1 (5 bases). The germline gives CDR1 MNHNY, CDR2 SVGAGI (reference sequence). Deletions cut 6 bases from V and 1 base from J, with 9 bases between. This CDR3 spans 13 amino acids. For the CDR3, the DNA is TGTGCCAGCAGACGCCAGGGGAACACTGAAGCTTTCTTT. It is translated as CASRRQGNTEAFF.

This rearrangement joins TRBV19 to TRBJ2-2, with TRBD2 matching 9 bases. Germline CDR1 is LNHDA and CDR2 is SQIVND (reference sequence). The CDR3 has 16 residues. J lost 3 bases, V lost 8 bases, and 10 bases had no gene match. Here the CDR3 reads CASLGLAMGDTGELFF. In DNA form, the CDR3 reads TGTGCCAGTCTGGGACTAGCAATGGGTGACACCGGGGAGCTGTTTTTT.

The CDR3 region is CASSPRTGGFYEQYF. The CDR3 region has the DNA TGTGCCAGCAGCCCCCGGACAGGGGGCTTCTACGAGCAGTACTTC. V gene TRBV6-6 combines with J gene TRBJ2-7, with 11 bases that match TRBD1. CDR3 length equals 15 residues. After removal of 6 bases from V and 3 bases from J, the junction contained 7 bases not matched to a gene. Germline V CDR1 and CDR2: MNHNY, SVGAGI (reference sequence).

The V and J genes are TRBV7-2 and TRBJ1-3; D remains unclear. The CDR3 sequence is 15 residues long. Trimming pared 5 bases from V and 3 bases from J, leaving 14 bases between. Germline-derived CDR1 and CDR2 are SGHTA and FQGNSA. This CDR3 reads CASSPRSGGGNTIYF. In DNA, the CDR3 is TGTGCCAGCAGCCCCCGGAGCGGCGGTGGAAACACCATATATTTT.

The V call is TRBV18, the J call TRBJ2-5; 10 bases are a match to TRBD2. The CDR3 runs 15 residues. CDR1 and CDR2 (germline): KGHSH, LQKENI. V lost 5 bases and J lost 5; bases outside the gene matches: 8. The CDR3 protein is CASSATSGEWETQYF. Written as DNA, the CDR3 is TGTGCCAGCTCAGCCACTAGCGGGGAGTGGGAGACCCAGTACTTC. The whole variable domain, remainder taken from reference TRBV18 and TRBJ2-5, is NAGVMQNPRHLVRRRGQEARLRCSPMKGHSHVYWYRQLPEEGLKFMVYLQKENIIDESGMPKERFSAEFPKEGPSILRIQQVVRGDSAAYFCASSATSGEWETQYFGPGTRLLVL.

The J gene is TRBJ2-7, the V gene TRBV5-1; D is unresolved. CDR3 length equals 13 residues. Germline assignment: CDR1 SGHRS and CDR2 YFSETQ. V was shortened by 0 bases and J by 3 bases, with 7 bases between the two germline ends. Here the CDR3 DNA reads TGCGCCAGCAGCTTGGCCGGGTTCTACGAGCAGTACTTC. Translated, it gives CASSLAGFYEQYF.

This clone was picked up one time. This rearrangement joins TRBV9 to TRBJ1-2, with D unclear. The V gene lost 4 bases and the J gene lost 2 bases, with 12 bases spanning the gap. Germline V CDR1 and CDR2: SGDLS, YYNGEE. The CDR3 consists of 14 residues. CDR3 bases: TGTGCCAGCAGCTTTAGTGGGGAGAACTATGGCTACACCTTC. Its protein product is CASSFSGENYGYTF.

This chain links TRBV2 with TRBJ2-7, with D maybe TRBD1 (5 bases). This CDR3 spans 14 amino acids. Trimming cost V 11 bases and J 0 bases, with 17 bases left between them. CDR1 SNHLY and CDR2 FYNNEI come from the germline V gene. CDR3 residues: CACHMTASSYEQYF. The CDR3, as DNA: TGTGCCTGCCATATGACAGCGAGCTCCTACGAGCAGTACTTC. Complete variable domain (other parts from reference TRBV2 and TRBJ2-7): EPEVTQTPSHQVTQMGQEVILRCVPISNHLYFYWYRQILGQKVEFLVSFYNNEISEKSEIFDDQFSVERPDGSNFTLKIRSTKLEDSAMYFCACHMTASSYEQYFGPGTRLTVT.

The chain is built from TRBV28 and TRBJ1-1; D remains ambiguous. V dropped 5 bases and J dropped 1 base, with 14 bases sitting between them. In germline, CDR1 is MDHEN, CDR2 SYDVKM. CDR3 length: 15 amino acids. The CDR3: CASSTRGGANTEAFF. CDR3 sequence (DNA): TGTGCCAGCAGTACGCGCGGCGGAGCGAACACTGAAGCTTTCTTT. The full variable domain, completed using reference TRBV28 and TRBJ1-1, is DVKVTQSSRYLVKRTGEKVFLECVQDMDHENMFWYRQDPGLGLRLIYFSYDVKMKEKGDIPEGYSVSREKKERFSLILESASTNQTSMYLCASSTRGGANTEAFFGQGTRLTVV.

This clone came up once. The chain has TRBV7-9 and TRBJ1-2, with unresolved D. The CDR3 is 14 amino acids. CDR1 and CDR2 from the germline V gene are SEHNR and FQNEAQ (reference sequence). V lost 5 bases, J lost 11 bases, and 21 bases lay in between. The CDR3 sequence is CASSPPGPYRGYTF. CDR3 nucleotide sequence: TGTGCCAGCAGCCCACCCGGACCTTATCGGGGATACACCTTC. Filled out from reference TRBV7-9 and TRBJ1-2, the complete variable domain reads DTGVSQNPRHKITKRGQNVTFRCDPISEHNRLYWYRQTLGQGPEFLTYFQNEAQLEKSRLLSDRFSAERPKGSFSTLEIQRTEQGDSAMYLCASSPPGPYRGYTFGSGTRLTVV.

V usage is TRBV5-4 and J usage is TRBJ2-2, with D possibly matching TRBD1 (5 bases). Germline V gives CDR1 SGHNT, CDR2 YYREEE (reference sequence). CDR3 size: 15 residues. V was shortened by 2 bases and J by 0 bases, with 8 bases between the two germline ends. The CDR3 nucleotides are TGTGCCAGCAGCTTTGGGGCCCCGAACACCGGGGAGCTGTTTTTT. The encoded protein is CASSFGAPNTGELFF.

The chain couples TRBV30 to TRBJ1-3; D call uncertain. CDR1 GTSNPN and CDR2 SVGIG come from the germline V gene (reference sequence). The CDR3 is 15 amino acids. Trimming took off 3 bases at V and 6 bases at J, with 18 bases between the two ends. The DNA of the CDR3 is TGTGCCTGGAGGACCCCGGGAGCCTCGACAAACACCATATATTTT. Translated: CAWRTPGASTNTIYF.

The J gene is TRBJ1-1, the V gene TRBV24-1; D ambiguous. V gave up 7 bases and J gave up 3 bases, with 11 bases separating them. The CDR3 is 13 amino acids. Per the germline V gene, CDR1 is KGHDR and CDR2 is SFDVKD. The CDR3, as DNA: TGTGCCACCAGCCCCGGCGGTTACACTGAAGCTTTCTTT. Amino acid sequence: CATSPGGYTEAFF.

The chain links TRBV6-2 or TRBV6-3 to TRBJ2-3; D not resolved. CDR3 length equals 13 residues. Germline V gives CDR1 MNHEY, CDR2 SVGEGT. The V end was cut by 6 bases, the J end by 6 bases, with 13 bases between. The CDR3: CASSPVPEDTQYF. CDR3 sequence (DNA): TGTGCCAGCAGCCCCGTGCCCGAGGATACGCAGTATTTT.

In DNA, the CDR3 is TGTGCCAGCAGTTACTCAACCCTGCAGGAAAAACTGTTTTTT. Amino acids: CASSYSTLQEKLFF. The rearrangement links TRBV6-5 to TRBJ1-4; D not certain. Deletions cut 0 bases from V and 8 bases from J, with 10 bases between. The CDR3 is made up of 14 amino acids. Germline V gene lookup returns CDR1 MNHEY and CDR2 SVGAGI.

This clone was counted only a few times. This chain joins TRBV3-1 (or the pseudogene TRBV3-2) and TRBJ1-4; D uncertain. The CDR3 length is 14 residues. Germline lookup yields CDR1 LGHDT and CDR2 YNNKEL (reference sequence). V was trimmed by 0 bases and J by 8 bases, leaving 10 bases between them. CDR3 nucleotide sequence: TGTGCCAGCAGCCAAGAGAACAGAGGGGAAAAACTGTTTTTT. It is translated as CASSQENRGEKLFF.

The chain links TRBV9 to TRBJ2-2; possibly TRBD2 for D (6 bases). Germline values: CDR1 SGDLS, CDR2 YYNGEE. Trimming took off 1 base at V and 1 base at J, with 20 bases between the two ends. The CDR3 is 19 residues long. The CDR3 sequence: CASSVTRTRAGLNTGELFF. CDR3 sequence (DNA): TGTGCCAGCAGCGTAACCCGCACTAGGGCGGGGCTGAACACCGGGGAGCTGTTTTTT. Looking up the rest from reference TRBV9 and TRBJ2-2 gives the full variable domain: DSGVTQTPKHLITATGQRVTLRCSPRSGDLSVYWYQQSLDQGLQFLIQYYNGEERAKGNILERFSAQQFPDLHSELNLSSLELGDSALYFCASSVTRTRAGLNTGELFFGEGSRLTVL.

J is TRBJ2-7 and V is TRBV27; TRBD1 matches at 8 bases. From germline, CDR1 is MNHEY and CDR2 SMNVEV (reference sequence). The CDR3 is made up of 16 amino acids. V was clipped by 3 bases and J by 3 bases; unmatched bases: 10. CDR3 coding DNA: TGTGCCAGCAGTTTGTCAGGGGGCGAGGGATACTACGAGCAGTACGTC. Translation: CASSLSGGEGYYEQYV.

The gene calls are TRBV19 and TRBJ2-7, with 8 nucleotides matching TRBD1. Per the germline V gene, CDR1 is LNHDA and CDR2 is SQIVND (reference sequence). Trimming at V came to 3 bases and at J to 7 bases, leaving 5 bases not matched to a gene. This CDR3 is built from 13 residues. Here the CDR3 reads CASSIQGAGEQYF. In nucleotides, the CDR3 is TGTGCCAGTAGTATTCAGGGGGCGGGAGAGCAGTACTTC.

This chain connects TRBV3-1 (or the pseudogene TRBV3-2) to TRBJ1-1; D call uncertain. Germline CDR1 is LGHDT and CDR2 is YNNKEL (reference sequence). CDR3 length: 17 residues. V lost 3 bases, J lost 0 bases, and 17 bases lay in between. For the CDR3, the DNA is TGTGCCAGCAGCCACTACCGGGTGGGGAGAATGAACACTGAAGCTTTCTTT. This translates into CASSHYRVGRMNTEAFF.

This clone is medium-sized. J is TRBJ2-1 and V is TRBV5-5; 14 nucleotides align to TRBD2. The germline V gene has CDR1 SGHKS and CDR2 YYEKEE (reference sequence). V lost 4 bases and J lost 9; bases outside the gene matches: 6. This CDR3 is 15 amino acids long. The CDR3: CASSGTSGGIGEQFF. CDR3 DNA sequence: TGTGCCAGCAGCGGGACTAGCGGGGGAATCGGTGAGCAGTTCTTC.

The chain carries TRBV12-5 and TRBJ2-2; 13 bases agree with TRBD2. Germline CDR1 is LGHNT and CDR2 is FRNRAP. The CDR3 has 14 amino acids. Losses at the gene ends were 6 bases for V and 8 bases for J; bases not matched to a gene: 3. The CDR3 is CASGLAGGPGELFF. The CDR3 coding sequence is TGTGCTAGTGGACTAGCGGGAGGGCCTGGGGAGCTGTTTTTT.

The V gene is TRBV9, the J gene TRBJ2-1; 10 bases are shared with TRBD2. CDR3 length equals 14 residues. J lost 4 bases, V lost 7 bases, and 5 bases had no gene match. Germline CDR1 is SGDLS and CDR2 is YYNGEE. CDR3 sequence reads: CASDLAGAYNEQFF. The DNA of the CDR3 is TGTGCCAGCGACCTAGCGGGGGCGTACAATGAGCAGTTCTTC.

The rearrangement uses TRBV27 and TRBJ1-1; D might be TRBD1 (6 bases). The CDR3 has 15 residues. V lost 7 bases and J 1 base, leaving 16 bases between the germline ends. CDR1 is MNHEY and CDR2 is SMNVEV in the germline V gene (reference sequence). CDR3 bases: TGTGCCAGCACCCTGGGGACATCTTGGAACACTGAAGCTTTCTTT. Residues: CASTLGTSWNTEAFF.